These 13 T cell receptor beta chains originate from one sample sequenced in a study of blood T cell repertoires in COVID-19. Produced via immunoSEQ multiplex PCR; TCRdb's table is partial and in-frame only. This table has 400,000 or so clones, about 88% appearing once. Sequenced: peripheral blood. These receptors all stem from a human donor in a cohort sampled during active COVID-19.

The rearrangement uses TRBV6-5 and TRBJ2-1; 8 positions agree with TRBD1. The CDR3 length is 15 residues. The V and J ends lost 2 bases and 8 bases, in that order; junction bases with no gene match: 8. Germline assignment: CDR1 MNHEY and CDR2 SVGAGI. The CDR3 spells CASSYRGQGGYEQFF. The CDR3 DNA sequence: TGTGCCAGCAGTTACCGCGGACAGGGAGGCTATGAGCAGTTCTTC.

The chain couples TRBV5-1 to TRBJ2-3; 9 bases align to TRBD2. The CDR3 has 16 amino acids. Germline loops: CDR1 SGHRS, CDR2 YFSETQ. Germline trimming cut 0 bases from V and 5 bases from J; bases unmatched to any gene: 7. The CDR3 loop is CASSLVTSGRGDTQYF. DNA for the CDR3: TGCGCCAGCAGCTTGGTGACTAGCGGAAGGGGAGATACGCAGTATTTT.

The gene calls are TRBV7-7 and TRBJ2-2, with 9 nucleotides matching TRBD1. CDR1 and CDR2 (germline): SSHAT, FNYEAQ (reference sequence). This CDR3 has 15 amino acids. V was pared by 4 bases and J by 5 bases, with 5 bases of the junction left unmatched. The CDR3 spells CASSSGQGVTGELFF. The CDR3 DNA follows: TGTGCCAGCAGCTCGGGACAGGGTGTAACCGGGGAGCTGTTTTTT.

To note about this clone: The sample has other DNA sequences that encode this CDR3 too. The chain combines TRBV27 with TRBJ2-7, with 8 bases lining up with TRBD2. The germline gives CDR1 MNHEY, CDR2 SMNVEV (reference sequence). The CDR3 runs 13 residues. With 5 bases clipped from V and 2 bases from J, the junction kept 2 bases outside the gene matches. DNA for the CDR3: TGTGCCAGCAGTCCCGGGGGGGCCTACGAGCAGTACTTC. Protein sequence: CASSPGGAYEQYF.

The rearrangement uses TRBV9 and TRBJ1-4, with 7 bases fitting TRBD1. This CDR3 is built from 18 residues. Per germline, CDR1 SGDLS and CDR2 YYNGEE. V shed 4 bases, J shed 7 bases, and the junction held 19 bases outside the gene matches. Here the CDR3 reads CASSPSPVRGRIAEKLFF. The CDR3 bases are TGTGCCAGCAGCCCATCGCCAGTAAGGGGGCGTATCGCTGAAAAACTGTTTTTT.

The chain carries TRBV13 and TRBJ2-3, with TRBD1 matching 7 bases. The CDR3 totals 18 residues. Losses at the gene ends were 1 base for V and 2 bases for J; bases not matched to a gene: 12. The germline gives CDR1 PRHDT, CDR2 FYEKMQ (reference sequence). CDR3 bases: TGTGCCAGCAGCTTAGCTACCTCCTCCGACAGGGACACAGATACGCAGTATTTT. This encodes CASSLATSSDRDTDTQYF. The full variable domain, in which reference TRBV13 and TRBJ2-3 provide the parts outside the CDR3, is AAGVIQSPRHLIKEKRETATLKCYPIPRHDTVYWYQQGPGQDPQFLISFYEKMQSDKGSIPDRFSAQQFSDYHSELNMSSLELGDSALYFCASSLATSSDRDTDTQYFGPGTRLTVL.

The table lists this clone with a count of one. CDR3 sequence (DNA): TGTGCCAGTAGTATAACGAACAACAGGGCCTACGAGCAGTACTTC. Its translation: CASSITNNRAYEQYF. The genes are TRBV19 and TRBJ2-7, with D possibly matching TRBD1 (6 bases). Germline CDR1 is LNHDA and CDR2 is SQIVND (reference sequence). Trimming pared 2 bases from V and 2 bases from J, leaving 13 bases between. The CDR3 length is 15 residues.

In this sample, this clone turned up a few times. This chain connects TRBV6-6 to TRBJ2-3; TRBD2 matches 9 bases. The germline V gene encodes CDR1 MNHNY and CDR2 SVGAGI (reference sequence). This CDR3 has 15 residues. The V gene end was trimmed by 7 bases and the J gene end by 3 bases; junction bases not matched to a gene: 8. CDR3 sequence reads: CASNSRLAETDTQYF. The CDR3 coding sequence is TGTGCCAGCAATTCGAGACTAGCGGAGACAGATACGCAGTATTTT.

The V call is TRBV29-1, the J call TRBJ1-1; no clear D gene. Per the germline V gene, CDR1 is SQVTM and CDR2 is ANQGSEA. The length of the CDR3 is 14 residues. The V and J ends lost 3 bases and 4 bases respectively, with 15 bases between them. The CDR3 DNA is TGCAGCGTTGACGGAGCACCTCGGGGCACTGAAGCTTTCTTT. This gives the protein CSVDGAPRGTEAFF. Complete variable domain (other parts from reference TRBV29-1 and TRBJ1-1): SAVISQKPSRDICQRGTSLTIQCQVDSQVTMMFWYRQQPGQSLTLIATANQGSEATYESGFVIDKFPISRPNLTFSTLTVSNMSPEDSSIYLCSVDGAPRGTEAFFGQGTRLTVV.

The chain carries TRBV18 and TRBJ1-5; D gene uncertain. CDR3 length: 14 residues. V was shortened by 3 bases and J by 4 bases, with 10 bases between the two germline ends. The germline V gene encodes CDR1 KGHSH and CDR2 LQKENI. The CDR3 DNA reads TGTGCCAGCTCACCCAGTGGGAGAAATCAGCCCCAGCATTTT. This gives the protein CASSPSGRNQPQHF. Together with reference TRBV18 and TRBJ1-5, the CDR3 gives the full variable domain: NAGVMQNPRHLVRRRGQEARLRCSPMKGHSHVYWYRQLPEEGLKFMVYLQKENIIDESGMPKERFSAEFPKEGPSILRIQQVVRGDSAAYFCASSPSGRNQPQHFGDGTRLSIL.

This clone was seen more than once but under ten times. The CDR3 sequence: CASSLRSGMTIHEQFF. The DNA of the CDR3 is TGTGCCAGCAGCCTCAGAAGCGGAATGACTATCCATGAGCAGTTCTTC. This chain connects TRBV11-2 to TRBJ2-1, with D perhaps matching TRBD2 (5 bases). The germline CDR1 and CDR2 sequences are SGHAT and FQNNGV. V dropped 5 bases and J dropped 8 bases, with 22 bases sitting between them. The CDR3 has 16 residues.

This clone was recorded a few times. Distinct nucleotide sequences in the sample also encode this CDR3. This rearrangement joins TRBV29-1 to TRBJ1-1; 7 bases align to TRBD1. The V and J ends lost 6 bases and 4 bases, in that order; junction bases with no gene match: 5. Germline loops: CDR1 SQVTM, CDR2 ANQGSEA. The CDR3 extends over 12 amino acids. CDR3 DNA sequence: TGCAGCGTGGGGGACAGAGGCACTGAAGCTTTCTTT. Translation gives CSVGDRGTEAFF.

This chain uses TRBV7-8 with TRBJ2-3, with a weak D call TRBD1 (5 bases). The CDR3 spans 14 residues. Germline V gene data show CDR1 as SGHVS and CDR2 as FQNEAQ. The V end lost 3 bases, the J end lost 2 bases, and 9 bases lay between the germline ends. DNA for the CDR3: TGTGCCAGCAGCTTCGCAGGGAACACAGATACGCAGTATTTT. Protein sequence: CASSFAGNTDTQYF.